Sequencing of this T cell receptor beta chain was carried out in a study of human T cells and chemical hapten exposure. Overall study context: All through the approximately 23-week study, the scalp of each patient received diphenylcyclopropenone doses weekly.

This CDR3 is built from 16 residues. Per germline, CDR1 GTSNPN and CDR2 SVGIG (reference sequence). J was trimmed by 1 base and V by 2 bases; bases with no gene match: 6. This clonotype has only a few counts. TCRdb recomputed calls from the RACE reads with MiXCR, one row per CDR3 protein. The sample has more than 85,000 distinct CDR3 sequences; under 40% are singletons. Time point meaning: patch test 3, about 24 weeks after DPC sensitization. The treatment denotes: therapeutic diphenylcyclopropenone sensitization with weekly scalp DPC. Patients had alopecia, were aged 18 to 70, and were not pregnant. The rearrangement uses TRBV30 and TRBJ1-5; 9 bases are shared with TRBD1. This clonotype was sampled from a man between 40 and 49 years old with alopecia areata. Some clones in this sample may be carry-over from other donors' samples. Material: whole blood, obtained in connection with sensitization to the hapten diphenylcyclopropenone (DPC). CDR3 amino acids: CAWSIRTGVSNQPQHF. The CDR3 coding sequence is TGTGCCTGGAGTATTCGGACAGGGGTCAGCAATCAGCCCCAGCATTTT.